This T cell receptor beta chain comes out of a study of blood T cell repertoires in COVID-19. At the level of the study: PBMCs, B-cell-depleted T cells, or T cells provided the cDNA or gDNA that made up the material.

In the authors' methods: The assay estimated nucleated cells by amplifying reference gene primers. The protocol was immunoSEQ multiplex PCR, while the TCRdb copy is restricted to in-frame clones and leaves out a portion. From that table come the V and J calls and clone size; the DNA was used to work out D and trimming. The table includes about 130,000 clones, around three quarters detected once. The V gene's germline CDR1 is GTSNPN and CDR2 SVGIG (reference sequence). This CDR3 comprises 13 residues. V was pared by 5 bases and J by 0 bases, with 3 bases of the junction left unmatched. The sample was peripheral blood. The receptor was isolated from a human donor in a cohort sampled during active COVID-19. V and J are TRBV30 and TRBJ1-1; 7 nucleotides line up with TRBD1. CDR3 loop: CAWLTGMNTEAFF. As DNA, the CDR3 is TGTGCCTGGCTGACAGGGATGAACACTGAAGCTTTCTTT.